This T cell receptor (beta chain) comes out of a study of cytomegalovirus exposure and HLA in healthy donors (dated by TCRdb to 2017 to 2019). Describing the broader study: The 666 repertoires of the first cohort and the 110 or so validation repertoires were produced on the same platform, according to a later analysis. The study aimed to test whether signatures of past pathogen exposure could be identified by cataloging public T cell receptors. A separate validation cohort of 100 to 150 different subjects was used in addition to the roughly 670-subject first cohort. High-throughput TCR immunosequencing, statistical association of individual TCRs with disease status, and machine learning were combined to predict cytomegalovirus infection status.

Libraries were constructed by the immunoSEQ multiplex PCR assay. Per the authors' processing: To diagnose cytomegalovirus status from the catalog of TCR beta chain sequences, a statistical classification framework was built. The table comes from immuneACCESS by way of TCRdb, which keeps in-frame sequences with V and J called. Part of the clones is missing from these tables; in studies checked, under half for an unresolved V gene and the rest for unknown reasons. V and J calls and clone size are copied from that table; D and trimming were computed from the DNA. This sample has roughly 120,000 clones in its table, and approximately 90% of those were observed once. About 6.3% of the sample lies in the top ten. With respect to this clone: Its antigen is still unknown. Qualities for individual bases were not recorded, and no much larger clone is one base off.

The full study reports these points: Across donors, most TCR sequences were observed very rarely, whereas some public TCRs were present in many individuals. The classifier was reported to diagnose cytomegalovirus status with high specificity and sensitivity in both the original and validation cohorts. In vitro tests confirmed that a few of the cytomegalovirus-associated TCR beta chains recognize cytomegalovirus antigens. Of the cluster scores, around 95% were above 0 in a later analysis, which found that TCRs clustered in the first cohort also tended to co-occur in the roughly 130 validation repertoires. The authors suggested that the approach could potentially be generalized to other disease states and immunological phenotypes. The validation cohort had no HLA typing available for a later analysis, so co-occurrence within that cohort was assessed over all 120 or so repertoires. The study listed approximately 150 TCR beta chains as associated with cytomegalovirus.

Separate from the roughly 700-subject first cohort, the validation cohort of about 120 subjects was the group to which the donors belonged. The receptor's source is a woman in her late teens or twenties in good health and CMV-seropositive. The specimen sequenced was PBMCs.

The CDR3 reads CASRRDSNQPQHF. The DNA sequence follows: TGTGCCAGCAGGCGAGATAGCAATCAGCCCCAGCATTTT. The chain uses TRBV6-5 and TRBJ1-5; the D gene remains uncertain. The germline ends are 6 bases apart after V is trimmed by 6 bases and J by 0 bases. In the germline V gene, CDR1 corresponds to MNHEY and CDR2 to SVGAGI. Including the terminal cysteine and phenylalanine, the CDR3 comprises 13 residues. The only DNA kept is the CDR3, 39 bases in frame from the first base.